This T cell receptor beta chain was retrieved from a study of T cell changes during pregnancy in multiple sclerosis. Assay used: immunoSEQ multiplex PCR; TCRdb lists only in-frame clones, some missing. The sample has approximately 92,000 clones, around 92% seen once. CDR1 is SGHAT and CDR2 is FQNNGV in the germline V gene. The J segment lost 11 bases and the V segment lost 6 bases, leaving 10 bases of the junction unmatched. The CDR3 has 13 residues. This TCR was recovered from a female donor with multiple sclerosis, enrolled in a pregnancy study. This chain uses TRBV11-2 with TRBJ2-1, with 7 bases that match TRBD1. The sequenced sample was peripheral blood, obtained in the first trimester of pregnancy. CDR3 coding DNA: TGTGCCAGCAGTTTCGACAGGGAGACCCAGCAGTTCTTC. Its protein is CASSFDRETQQFF.